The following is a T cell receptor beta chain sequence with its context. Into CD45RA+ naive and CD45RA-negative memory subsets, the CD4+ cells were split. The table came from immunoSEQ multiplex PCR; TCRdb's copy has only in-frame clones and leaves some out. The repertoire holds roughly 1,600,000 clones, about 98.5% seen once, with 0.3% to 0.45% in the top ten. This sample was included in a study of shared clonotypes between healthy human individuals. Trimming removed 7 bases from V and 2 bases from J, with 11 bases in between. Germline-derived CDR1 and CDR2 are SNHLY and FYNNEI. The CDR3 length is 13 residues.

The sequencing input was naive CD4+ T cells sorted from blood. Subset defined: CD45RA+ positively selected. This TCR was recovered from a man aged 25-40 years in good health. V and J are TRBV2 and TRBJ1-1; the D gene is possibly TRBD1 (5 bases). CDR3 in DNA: TGTGCCAGCACCCGGGACGGTAACACTGAAGCTTTCTTT. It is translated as CASTRDGNTEAFF.